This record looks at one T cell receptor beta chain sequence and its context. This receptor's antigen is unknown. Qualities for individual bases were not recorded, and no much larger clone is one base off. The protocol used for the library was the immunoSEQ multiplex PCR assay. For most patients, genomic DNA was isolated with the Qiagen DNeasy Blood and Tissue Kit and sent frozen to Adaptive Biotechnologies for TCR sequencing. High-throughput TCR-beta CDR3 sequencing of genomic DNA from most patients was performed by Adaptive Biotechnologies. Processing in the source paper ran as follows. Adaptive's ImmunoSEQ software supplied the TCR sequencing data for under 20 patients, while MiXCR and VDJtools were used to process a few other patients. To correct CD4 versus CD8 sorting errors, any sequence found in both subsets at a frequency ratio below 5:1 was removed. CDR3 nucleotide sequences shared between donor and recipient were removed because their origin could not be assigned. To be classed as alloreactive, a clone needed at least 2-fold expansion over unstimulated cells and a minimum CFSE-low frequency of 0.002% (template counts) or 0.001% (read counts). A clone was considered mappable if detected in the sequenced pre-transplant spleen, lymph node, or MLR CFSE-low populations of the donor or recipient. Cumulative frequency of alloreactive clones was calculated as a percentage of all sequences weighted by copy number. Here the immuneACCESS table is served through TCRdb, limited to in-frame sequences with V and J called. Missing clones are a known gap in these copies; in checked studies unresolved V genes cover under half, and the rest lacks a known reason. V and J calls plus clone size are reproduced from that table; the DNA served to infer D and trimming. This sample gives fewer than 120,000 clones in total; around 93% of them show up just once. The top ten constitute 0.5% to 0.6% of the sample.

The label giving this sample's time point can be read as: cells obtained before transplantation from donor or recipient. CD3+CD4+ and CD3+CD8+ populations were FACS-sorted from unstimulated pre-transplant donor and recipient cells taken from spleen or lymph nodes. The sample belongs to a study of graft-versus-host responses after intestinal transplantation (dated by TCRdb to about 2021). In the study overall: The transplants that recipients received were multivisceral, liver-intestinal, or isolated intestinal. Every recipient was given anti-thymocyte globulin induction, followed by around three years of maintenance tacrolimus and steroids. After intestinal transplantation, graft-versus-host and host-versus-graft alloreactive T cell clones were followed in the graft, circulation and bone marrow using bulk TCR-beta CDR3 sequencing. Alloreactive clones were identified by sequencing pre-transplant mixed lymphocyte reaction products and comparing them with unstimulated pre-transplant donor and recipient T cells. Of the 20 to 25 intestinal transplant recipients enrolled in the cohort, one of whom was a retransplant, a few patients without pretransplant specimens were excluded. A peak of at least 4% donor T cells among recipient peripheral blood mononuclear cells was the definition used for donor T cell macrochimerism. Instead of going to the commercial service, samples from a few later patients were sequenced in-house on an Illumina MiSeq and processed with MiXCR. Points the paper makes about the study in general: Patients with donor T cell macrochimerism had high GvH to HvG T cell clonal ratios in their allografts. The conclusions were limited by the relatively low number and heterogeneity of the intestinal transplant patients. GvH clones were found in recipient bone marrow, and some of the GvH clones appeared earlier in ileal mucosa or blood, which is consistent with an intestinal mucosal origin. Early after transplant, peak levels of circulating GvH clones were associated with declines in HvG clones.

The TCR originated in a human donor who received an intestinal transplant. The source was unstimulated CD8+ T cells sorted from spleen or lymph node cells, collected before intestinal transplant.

The CDR3 has the sequence CASSVVGGYTDTQYF. The nucleotides read TGTGCCAGCAGCGTAGTTGGCGGATACACAGATACGCAGTATTTT. The V and J genes are TRBV9 and TRBJ2-3, with the D segment identity uncertain. The cysteine opens and the phenylalanine closes a CDR3 of 15 amino acids. CDR3 DNA is the only sequence kept; it has 45 bases, read in frame from the first base. Trimming costs V 0 bases and J 2 bases, and their ends lie 10 bases apart. For CDR1 and CDR2, the germline V gene lists SGDLS and YYNGEE.